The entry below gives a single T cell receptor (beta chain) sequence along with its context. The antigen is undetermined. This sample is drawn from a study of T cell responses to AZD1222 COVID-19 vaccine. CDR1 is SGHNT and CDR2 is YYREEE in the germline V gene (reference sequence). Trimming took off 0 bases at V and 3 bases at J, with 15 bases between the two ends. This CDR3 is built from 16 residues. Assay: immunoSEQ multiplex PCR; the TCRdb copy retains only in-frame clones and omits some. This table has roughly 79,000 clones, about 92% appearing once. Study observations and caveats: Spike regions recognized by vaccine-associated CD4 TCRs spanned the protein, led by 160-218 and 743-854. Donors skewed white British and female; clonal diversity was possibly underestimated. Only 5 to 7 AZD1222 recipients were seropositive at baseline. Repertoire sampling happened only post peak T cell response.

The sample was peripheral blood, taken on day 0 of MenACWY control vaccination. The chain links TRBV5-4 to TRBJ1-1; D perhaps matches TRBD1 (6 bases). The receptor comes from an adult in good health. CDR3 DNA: TGTGCCAGCAGCTTGGAAGGGTACAGGGTCGACACTGAAGCTTTCTTT. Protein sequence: CASSLEGYRVDTEAFF.